Listed here is a single T cell receptor beta chain. Germline assignment: CDR1 SGHNT and CDR2 YYREEE (reference sequence). CDR3 length equals 16 residues. The J segment lost 9 bases and the V segment lost 4 bases, leaving 12 bases of the junction unmatched. This specimen belongs to a study of shared clonotypes between healthy human individuals. The test was conducted at deep level. For sorted subsets, about 0.2 ug DNA per replicate equaled about 27,000 T cell genomes. Sequencing used immunoSEQ multiplex PCR; TCRdb keeps in-frame clones, though not all of them. The sample lists roughly 1,500,000 clones, 95% to 99% occurring once. Healthy HIV-negative adults with no recent acute infections or vaccinations were recruited as donors.

The receptor was isolated from a man aged 25-45 years in good health. The rearrangement joins TRBV5-4 to TRBJ2-1; 11 bases line up with TRBD2. The sequenced material came from naive CD4+ T cells sorted from blood. Subset indicated: CD45RA+ positively selected. CDR3 DNA: TGTGCCAGCAGCCCGACTAGCGGGGTCCTGGGGGTTGAGCAGTTCTTC. Translating it yields CASSPTSGVLGVEQFF.